This record looks at one T cell receptor beta chain sequence and its context. Germline V gives CDR1 SGHRS, CDR2 YFSETQ. V gave up 4 bases and J gave up 5 bases, with 18 bases separating them. The CDR3 is 15 amino acids. These data originate in a study of cytomegalovirus exposure and HLA in healthy donors. Both 60 Vbeta primers and 13 Jbeta primers went into the PCR. Assay used: immunoSEQ multiplex PCR; TCRdb lists only in-frame clones, some missing. The sample includes under 200,000 clones, over 75% of them seen just once. The chain combines TRBV5-1 with TRBJ2-5, with a tentative D call TRBD1 (6 bases). The specimen sequenced was PBMCs. The receptor was derived from a man aged 45-60 years in good health and CMV-seropositive. The CDR3 here is CASSPETTGMETQYF. DNA of the CDR3: TGCGCCAGCAGCCCCGAAACCACAGGGATGGAGACCCAGTACTTC.